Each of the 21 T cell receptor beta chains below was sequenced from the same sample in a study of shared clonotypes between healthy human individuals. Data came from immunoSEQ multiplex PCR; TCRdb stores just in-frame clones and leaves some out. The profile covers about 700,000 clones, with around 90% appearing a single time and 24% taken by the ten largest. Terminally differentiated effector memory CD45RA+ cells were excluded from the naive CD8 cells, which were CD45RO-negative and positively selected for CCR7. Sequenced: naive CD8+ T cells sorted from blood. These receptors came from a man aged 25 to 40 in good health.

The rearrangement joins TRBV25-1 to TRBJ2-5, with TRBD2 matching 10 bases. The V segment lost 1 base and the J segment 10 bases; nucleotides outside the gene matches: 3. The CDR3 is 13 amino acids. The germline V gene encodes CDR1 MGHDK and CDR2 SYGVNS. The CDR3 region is CASSESGTSDQYF. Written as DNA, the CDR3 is TGTGCCAGCAGTGAATCTGGGACTAGCGACCAGTACTTC.

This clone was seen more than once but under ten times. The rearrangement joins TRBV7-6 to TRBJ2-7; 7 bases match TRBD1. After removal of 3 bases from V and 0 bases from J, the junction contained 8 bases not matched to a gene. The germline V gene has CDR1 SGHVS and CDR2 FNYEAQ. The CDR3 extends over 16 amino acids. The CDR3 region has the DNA TGTGCCAGCAGCTTGGCCAAACAGGGGAGCTCCTACGAGCAGTACTTC. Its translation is CASSLAKQGSSYEQYF.

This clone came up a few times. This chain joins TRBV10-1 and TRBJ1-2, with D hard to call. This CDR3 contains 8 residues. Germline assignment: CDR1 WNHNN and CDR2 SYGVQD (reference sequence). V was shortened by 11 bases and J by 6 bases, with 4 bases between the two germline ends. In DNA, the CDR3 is TGCGCCGTGGATGGCTACACCTTC. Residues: CAVDGYTF.

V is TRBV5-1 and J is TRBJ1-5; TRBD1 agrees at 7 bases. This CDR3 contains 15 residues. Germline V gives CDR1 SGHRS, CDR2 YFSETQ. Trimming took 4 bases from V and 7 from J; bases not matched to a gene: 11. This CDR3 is CASSPTGDQTQPQHF. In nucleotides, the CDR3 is TGCGCCAGCAGCCCCACAGGGGATCAAACGCAGCCCCAGCATTTT.

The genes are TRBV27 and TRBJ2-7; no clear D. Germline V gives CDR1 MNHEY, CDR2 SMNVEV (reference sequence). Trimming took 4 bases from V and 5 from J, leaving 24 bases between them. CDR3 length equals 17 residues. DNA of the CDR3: TGTGCCAGCAGTTCTGGCGTTGTCAGGCTCTCCCCCGACGAGCAGTACTTC. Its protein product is CASSSGVVRLSPDEQYF.

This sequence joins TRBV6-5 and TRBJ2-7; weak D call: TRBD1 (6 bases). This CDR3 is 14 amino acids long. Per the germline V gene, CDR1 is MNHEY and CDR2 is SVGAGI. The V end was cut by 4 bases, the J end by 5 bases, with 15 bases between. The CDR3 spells CASSSSRQADEQYF. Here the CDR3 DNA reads TGTGCCAGCAGTTCGTCTAGACAGGCGGACGAGCAGTACTTC.

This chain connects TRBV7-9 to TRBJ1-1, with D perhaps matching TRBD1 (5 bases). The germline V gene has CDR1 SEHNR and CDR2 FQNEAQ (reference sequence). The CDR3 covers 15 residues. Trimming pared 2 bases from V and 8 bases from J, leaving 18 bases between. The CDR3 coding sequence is TGTGCCAGCAGCTTACTGACCCTCGGGGGAGAAGAAGCTTTCTTT. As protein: CASSLLTLGGEEAFF.

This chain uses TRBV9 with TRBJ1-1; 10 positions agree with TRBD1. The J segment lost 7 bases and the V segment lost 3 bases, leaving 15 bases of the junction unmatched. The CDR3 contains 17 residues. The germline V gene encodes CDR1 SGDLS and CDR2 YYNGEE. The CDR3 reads CASSAPAGQGPLDEAFF. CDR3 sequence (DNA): TGTGCCAGCAGCGCCCCAGCGGGACAGGGGCCTCTCGATGAAGCTTTCTTT. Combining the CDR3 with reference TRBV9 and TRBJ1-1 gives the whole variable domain DSGVTQTPKHLITATGQRVTLRCSPRSGDLSVYWYQQSLDQGLQFLIQYYNGEERAKGNILERFSAQQFPDLHSELNLSSLELGDSALYFCASSAPAGQGPLDEAFFGQGTRLTVV.

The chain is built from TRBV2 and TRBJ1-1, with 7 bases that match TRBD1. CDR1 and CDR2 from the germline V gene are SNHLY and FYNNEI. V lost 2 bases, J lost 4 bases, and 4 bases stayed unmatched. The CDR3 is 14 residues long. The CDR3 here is CASSERSGGTEAFF. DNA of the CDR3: TGTGCCAGCAGTGAAAGGTCAGGGGGCACTGAAGCTTTCTTT.

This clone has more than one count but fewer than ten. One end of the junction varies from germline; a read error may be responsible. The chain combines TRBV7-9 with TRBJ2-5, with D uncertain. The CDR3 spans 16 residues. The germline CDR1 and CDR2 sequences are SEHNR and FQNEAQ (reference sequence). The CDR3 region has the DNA TGCGCCAGCAGCCAAGATCGGGCTAGGACCCTGGAGACCCAGTACTTC. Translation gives CASSQDRARTLETQYF.

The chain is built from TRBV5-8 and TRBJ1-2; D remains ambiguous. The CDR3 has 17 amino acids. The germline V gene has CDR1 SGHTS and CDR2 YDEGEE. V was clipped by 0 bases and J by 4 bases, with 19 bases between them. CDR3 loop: CASSLGVVAPGPYGYTF. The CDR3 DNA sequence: TGTGCCAGCAGCTTGGGGGTGGTCGCCCCCGGTCCCTATGGCTACACCTTC. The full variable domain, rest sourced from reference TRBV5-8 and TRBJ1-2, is EAGVTQSPTHLIKTRGQQATLRCSPISGHTSVYWYQQALGLGLQFLLWYDEGEERNRGNFPPRFSGRQFPNYSSELNVNALELEDSALYLCASSLGVVAPGPYGYTFGSGTRLTVV.

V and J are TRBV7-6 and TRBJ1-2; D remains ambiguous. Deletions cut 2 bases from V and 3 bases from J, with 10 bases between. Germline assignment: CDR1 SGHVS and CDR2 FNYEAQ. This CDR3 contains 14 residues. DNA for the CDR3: TGTGCCAGCAGCTTATCGGGCGGAGACTATGGCTACACCTTC. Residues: CASSLSGGDYGYTF.

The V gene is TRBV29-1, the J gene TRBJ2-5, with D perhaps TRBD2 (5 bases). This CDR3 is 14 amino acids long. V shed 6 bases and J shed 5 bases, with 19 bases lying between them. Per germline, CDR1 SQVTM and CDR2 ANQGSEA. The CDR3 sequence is CSVTPSGGGETQYF. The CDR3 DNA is TGCAGCGTGACTCCAAGCGGAGGCGGGGAGACCCAGTACTTC.

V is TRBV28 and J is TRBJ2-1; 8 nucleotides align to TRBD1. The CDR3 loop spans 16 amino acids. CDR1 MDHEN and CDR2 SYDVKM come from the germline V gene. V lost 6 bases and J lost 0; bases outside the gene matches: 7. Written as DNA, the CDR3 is TGTGCCAGCAGGCTGTTTACAGGGGGCTCCTACAATGAGCAGTTCTTC. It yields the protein CASRLFTGGSYNEQFF.

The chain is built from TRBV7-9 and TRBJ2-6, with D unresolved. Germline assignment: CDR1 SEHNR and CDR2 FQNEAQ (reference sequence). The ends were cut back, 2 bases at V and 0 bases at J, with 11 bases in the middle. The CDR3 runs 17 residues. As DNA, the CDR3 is TGTGCCAGCAGCTTAAGGGATGGAGTCTCTGGGGCCAACGTCCTGACTTTC. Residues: CASSLRDGVSGANVLTF.

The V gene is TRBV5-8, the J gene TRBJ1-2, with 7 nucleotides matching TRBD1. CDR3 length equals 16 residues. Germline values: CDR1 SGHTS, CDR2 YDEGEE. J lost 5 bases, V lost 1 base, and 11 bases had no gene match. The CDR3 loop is CASSLLEWDSTYGYTF. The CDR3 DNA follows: TGTGCCAGCAGCTTGTTAGAGTGGGACAGCACTTATGGCTACACCTTC.

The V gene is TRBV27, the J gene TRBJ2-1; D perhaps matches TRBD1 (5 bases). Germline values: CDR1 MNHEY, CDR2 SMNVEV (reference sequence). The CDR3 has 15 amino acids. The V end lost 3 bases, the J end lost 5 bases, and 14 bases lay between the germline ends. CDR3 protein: CASSFVAGIHNEQFF. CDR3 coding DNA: TGTGCCAGCAGTTTCGTGGCAGGGATACACAATGAGCAGTTCTTC.

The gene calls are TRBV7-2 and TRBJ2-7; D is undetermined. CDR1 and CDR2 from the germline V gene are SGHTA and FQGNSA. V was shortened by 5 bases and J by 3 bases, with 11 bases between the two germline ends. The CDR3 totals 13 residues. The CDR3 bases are TGTGCCAGCAGCCCCCGGTTAGGCTACGAGCAGTACTTC. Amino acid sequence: CASSPRLGYEQYF.

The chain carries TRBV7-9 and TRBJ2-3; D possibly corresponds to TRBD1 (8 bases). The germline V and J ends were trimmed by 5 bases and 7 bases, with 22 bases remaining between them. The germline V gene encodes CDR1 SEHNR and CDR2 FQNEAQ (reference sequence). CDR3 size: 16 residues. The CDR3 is CASSPPQTGEGYTQYF. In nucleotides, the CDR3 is TGTGCCAGCAGCCCCCCCCAGACAGGGGAGGGGTATACGCAGTATTTT.

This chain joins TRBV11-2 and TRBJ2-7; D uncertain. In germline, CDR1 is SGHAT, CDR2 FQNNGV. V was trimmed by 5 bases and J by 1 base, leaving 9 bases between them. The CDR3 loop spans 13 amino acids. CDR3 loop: CASSIGPSYEQYF. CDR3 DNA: TGTGCCAGCAGCATCGGGCCTTCCTACGAGCAGTACTTC.

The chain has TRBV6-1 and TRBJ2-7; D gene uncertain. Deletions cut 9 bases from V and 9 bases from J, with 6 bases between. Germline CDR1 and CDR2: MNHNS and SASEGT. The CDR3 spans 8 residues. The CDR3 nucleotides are TGTGCCAGTGGCGGGCAGTACTTC. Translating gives CASGGQYF.